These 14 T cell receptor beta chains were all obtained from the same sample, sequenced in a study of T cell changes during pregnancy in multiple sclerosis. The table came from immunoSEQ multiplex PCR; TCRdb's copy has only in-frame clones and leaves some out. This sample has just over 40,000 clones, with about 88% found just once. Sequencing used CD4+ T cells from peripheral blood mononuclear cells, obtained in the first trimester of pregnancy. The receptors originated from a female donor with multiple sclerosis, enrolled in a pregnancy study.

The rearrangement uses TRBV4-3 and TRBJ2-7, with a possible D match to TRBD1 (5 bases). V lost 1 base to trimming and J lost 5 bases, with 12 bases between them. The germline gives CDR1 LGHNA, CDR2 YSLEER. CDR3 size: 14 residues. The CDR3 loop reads CASSQAAGLNEQYF. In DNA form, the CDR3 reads TGCGCCAGCAGCCAAGCCGCAGGGTTAAACGAGCAGTACTTC.

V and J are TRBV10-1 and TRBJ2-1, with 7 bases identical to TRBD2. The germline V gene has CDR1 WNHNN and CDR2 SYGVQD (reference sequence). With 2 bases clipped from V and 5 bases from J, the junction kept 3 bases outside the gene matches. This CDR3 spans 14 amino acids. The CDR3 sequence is CASSEGGSNNEQFF. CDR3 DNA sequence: TGCGCCAGCAGTGAGGGCGGGAGTAACAATGAGCAGTTCTTC.

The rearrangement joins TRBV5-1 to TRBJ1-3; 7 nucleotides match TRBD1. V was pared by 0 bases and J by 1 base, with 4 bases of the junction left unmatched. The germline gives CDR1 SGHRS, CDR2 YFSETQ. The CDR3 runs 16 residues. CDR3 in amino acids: CASSLGLTGSGNTIYF. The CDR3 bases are TGCGCCAGCAGCTTGGGGTTGACAGGGTCTGGAAACACCATATATTTT.

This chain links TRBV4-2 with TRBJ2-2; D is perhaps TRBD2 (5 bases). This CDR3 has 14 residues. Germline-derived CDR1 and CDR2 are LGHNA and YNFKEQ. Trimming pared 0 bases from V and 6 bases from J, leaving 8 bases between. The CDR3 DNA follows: TGTGCCAGCAGCCAAGATCGGGGAGCCGGGGAGCTGTTTTTT. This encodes CASSQDRGAGELFF.

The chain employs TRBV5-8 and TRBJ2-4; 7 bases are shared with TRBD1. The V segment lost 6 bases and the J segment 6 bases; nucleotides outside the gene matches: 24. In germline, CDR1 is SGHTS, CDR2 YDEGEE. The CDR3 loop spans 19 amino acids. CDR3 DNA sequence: TGTGCCAGCATCAGAACCGGACCGGTAGAAACAGGGGAAAGAAACATTCAGTACTTC. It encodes CASIRTGPVETGERNIQYF.

The CDR3 here is CASGLRGGTGELFF. CDR3 bases: TGTGCTAGTGGTTTGAGGGGGGGTACCGGGGAGCTGTTTTTT. The chain uses TRBV12-5 and TRBJ2-2; perhaps TRBD2 as D (7 bases). Germline CDR1 LGHNT, CDR2 FRNRAP. The CDR3 contains 14 residues. V lost 2 bases and J 5 bases, leaving 9 bases between the germline ends.

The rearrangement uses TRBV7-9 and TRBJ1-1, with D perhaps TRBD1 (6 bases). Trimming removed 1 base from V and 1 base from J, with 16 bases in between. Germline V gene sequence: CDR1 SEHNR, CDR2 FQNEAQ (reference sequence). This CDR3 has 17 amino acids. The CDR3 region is CASSLGLSGGRNTEAFF. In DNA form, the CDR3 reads TGTGCCAGCAGCTTAGGGCTCTCGGGGGGCAGGAACACTGAAGCTTTCTTT. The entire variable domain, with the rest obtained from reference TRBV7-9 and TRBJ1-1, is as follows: DTGVSQNPRHKITKRGQNVTFRCDPISEHNRLYWYRQTLGQGPEFLTYFQNEAQLEKSRLLSDRFSAERPKGSFSTLEIQRTEQGDSAMYLCASSLGLSGGRNTEAFFGQGTRLTVV.

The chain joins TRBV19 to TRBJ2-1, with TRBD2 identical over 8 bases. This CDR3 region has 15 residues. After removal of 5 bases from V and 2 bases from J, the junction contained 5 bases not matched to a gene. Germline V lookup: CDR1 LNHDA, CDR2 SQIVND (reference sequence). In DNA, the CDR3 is TGTGCCAGTAGTGCCGGACTAGCCCCCTACAATGAGCAGTTCTTC. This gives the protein CASSAGLAPYNEQFF.

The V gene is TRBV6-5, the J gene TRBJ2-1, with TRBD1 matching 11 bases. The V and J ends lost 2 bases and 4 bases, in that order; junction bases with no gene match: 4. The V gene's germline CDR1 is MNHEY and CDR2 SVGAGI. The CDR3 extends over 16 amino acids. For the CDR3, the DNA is TGTGCCAGCAGTTACGAAGGGACAGGGGGGTACAATGAGCAGTTCTTC. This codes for CASSYEGTGGYNEQFF.

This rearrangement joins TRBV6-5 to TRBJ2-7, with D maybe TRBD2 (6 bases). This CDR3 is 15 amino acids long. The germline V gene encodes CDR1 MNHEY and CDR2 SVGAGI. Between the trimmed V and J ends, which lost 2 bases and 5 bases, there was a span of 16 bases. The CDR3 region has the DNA TGTGCCAGCAGTTACCCGGGGGTAGGTGTCAACGAGCAGTACTTC. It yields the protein CASSYPGVGVNEQYF.

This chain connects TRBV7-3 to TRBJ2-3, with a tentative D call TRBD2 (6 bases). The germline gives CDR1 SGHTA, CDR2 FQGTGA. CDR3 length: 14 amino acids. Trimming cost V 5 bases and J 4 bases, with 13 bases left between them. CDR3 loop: CASSQDTGADTQYF. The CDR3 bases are TGTGCCAGCAGCCAGGACACGGGGGCAGATACGCAGTATTTT.

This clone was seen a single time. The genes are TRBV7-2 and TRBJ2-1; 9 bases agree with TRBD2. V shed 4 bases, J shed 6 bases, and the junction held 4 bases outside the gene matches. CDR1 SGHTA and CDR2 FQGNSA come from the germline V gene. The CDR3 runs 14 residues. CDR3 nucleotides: TGTGCCAGCAGCTCGAGCGGGGGGACCAATGAGCAGTTCTTC. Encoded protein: CASSSSGGTNEQFF.

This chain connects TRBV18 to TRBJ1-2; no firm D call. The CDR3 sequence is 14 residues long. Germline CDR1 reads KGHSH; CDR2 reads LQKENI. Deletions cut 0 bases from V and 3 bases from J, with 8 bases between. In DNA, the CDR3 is TGTGCCAGCTCACCACCCTTAGACTACTATGGCTACACCTTC. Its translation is CASSPPLDYYGYTF.

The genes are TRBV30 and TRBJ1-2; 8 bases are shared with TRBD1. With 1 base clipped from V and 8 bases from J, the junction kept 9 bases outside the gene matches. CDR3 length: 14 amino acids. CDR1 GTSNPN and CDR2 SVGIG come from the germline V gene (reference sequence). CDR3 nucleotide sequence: TGTGCCTGGAGTGGACTGACAGGGGCTAGAGGCTACACCTTC. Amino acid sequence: CAWSGLTGARGYTF.